This T cell receptor (beta chain) was profiled in a study of blood T cell repertoires in COVID-19. Whole-study context: Some COVID-19 samples were acute and others convalescent; all came from the United States, Italy and Spain. PBMCs, B-cell-depleted T cells, or T cells were the source of the cDNA or gDNA that made up the material.

Original methodology: Estimation of nucleated cell counts was performed using reference gene primer amplification. Clones were read by immunoSEQ multiplex PCR, and TCRdb kept only the in-frame ones, dropping some. V, J and clone size were drawn from that table, and D and trimming were deduced from the DNA. The table shows 300,000 to 350,000 clones, with about 85% occurring only once. V trimming: 4 bases; J trimming: 3 bases; junction bases outside the gene matches: 12. Per germline, CDR1 SGHRS and CDR2 YFSETQ. The CDR3 runs to 16 residues. V and J are TRBV5-1 and TRBJ1-2, with 7 positions matching TRBD1. This TCR was sampled from a man aged 18-30 years with active or convalescent COVID-19. Sequenced sample: peripheral blood. The CDR3 region has the DNA TGCGCCAGCAGCGAAACCGGGACAGCGTTTTACTATGGCTACACCTTC. It yields the protein CASSETGTAFYYGYTF.